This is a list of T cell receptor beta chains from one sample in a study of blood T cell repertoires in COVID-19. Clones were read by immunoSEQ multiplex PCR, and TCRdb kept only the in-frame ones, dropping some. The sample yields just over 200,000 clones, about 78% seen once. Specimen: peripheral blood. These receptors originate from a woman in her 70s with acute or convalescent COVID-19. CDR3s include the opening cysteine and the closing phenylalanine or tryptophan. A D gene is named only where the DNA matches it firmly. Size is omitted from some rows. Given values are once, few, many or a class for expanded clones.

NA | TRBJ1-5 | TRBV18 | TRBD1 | TGTGCCAGCTCACCAATCAGGGGGGAGGATCAGCCCCAGCATTTT | CASSPIRGEDQPQHF
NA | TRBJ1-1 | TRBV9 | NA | TGTGCCAGCAGCGTAGGTCCGGGGGTAGGCACTGAAGCTTTCTTT | CASSVGPGVGTEAFF
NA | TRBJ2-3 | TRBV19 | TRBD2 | TGTGCCAGTAGTATAAGAACTAGCGGGAGTTTAGATACGCAGTATTTT | CASSIRTSGSLDTQYF
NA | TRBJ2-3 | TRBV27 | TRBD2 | TGTGCCAGCAGTTTATCGAGGACTAGCGGGAGGTGGGCAGATACGCAGTATTTT | CASSLSRTSGRWADTQYF
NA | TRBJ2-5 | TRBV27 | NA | TGTGCCAGCAGTTTATCCGGGACACCCAAACCCCGAGAGACCCAGTACTTC | CASSLSGTPKPRETQYF
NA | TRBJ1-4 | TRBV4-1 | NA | TGCGCCAGCAGCCAAGACAGGGGATTAAGTGAAAAACTGTTTTTT | CASSQDRGLSEKLFF
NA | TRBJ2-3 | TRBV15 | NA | TGTGCCACCAGCAGAGACCTAGCGAGGGGCACAGATACGCAGTATTTT | CATSRDLARGTDTQYF
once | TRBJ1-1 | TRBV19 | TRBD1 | TGTGCCAGTAGTATGGGACAGGGGAGGCGAACTGAAGCTTTCTTT | CASSMGQGRRTEAFF
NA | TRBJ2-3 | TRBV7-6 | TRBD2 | TGTGCCAGCAGCTTAGGGACTAGCGGAGGGGGCAGGGATACGCAGTATTTT | CASSLGTSGGGRDTQYF
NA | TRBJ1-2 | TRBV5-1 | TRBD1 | TGCGCCAGCAGCCCCACCTGGCAGGGGGGTGGCTACACCTTC | CASSPTWQGGGYTF
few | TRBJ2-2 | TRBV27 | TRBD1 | TGTGCCAGCAGTTATAGTAGCCCACGACGACAGGGGGCGGACACCGGGGAGCTGTTTTTT | CASSYSSPRRQGADTGELFF
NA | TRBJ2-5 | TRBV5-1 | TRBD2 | TGCGCCAGCAGCTTGGAGGCTAGCGGGAGGGAGGAGACCCAGTACTTC | CASSLEASGREETQYF
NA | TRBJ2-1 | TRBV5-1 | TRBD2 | TGCGCCAGCAGCTTCCTAGCGGGAGGGCCCGTACCCAATGAGCAGTTCTTC | CASSFLAGGPVPNEQFF
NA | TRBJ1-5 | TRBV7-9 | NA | TGTGCCAGCAGCTTAGGAGATCAGCCCCAGCATTTT | CASSLGDQPQHF
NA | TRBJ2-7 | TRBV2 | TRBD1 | TGTGCCAGCAGTCAATCCGGGACAGGGACCTACGAGCAGTACTTC | CASSQSGTGTYEQYF
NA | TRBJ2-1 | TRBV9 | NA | TGTGCCAGCAGCGGGGGTGGCGTAGGGGGCAATGAGCAGTTCTTC | CASSGGGVGGNEQFF
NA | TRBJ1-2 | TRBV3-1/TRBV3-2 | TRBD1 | TGTGCCAGCAGCCAAGAATCCGGGACAGGGAATCCCTATGGCTACACCTTC | CASSQESGTGNPYGYTF
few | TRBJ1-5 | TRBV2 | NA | TGTGCCAGCAGTAGAGGGCAGGACTTATTTCAGCCCCAGCATTTT | CASSRGQDLFQPQHF
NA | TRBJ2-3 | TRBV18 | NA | TGTGCCAGCTCACCCGGCGGTTTGAGCACAGATACGCAGTATTTT | CASSPGGLSTDTQYF
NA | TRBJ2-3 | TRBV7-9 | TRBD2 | TGTGCCAGCATCATACTAGCGGGAGAGGATACGCAGTATTTT | CASIILAGEDTQYF
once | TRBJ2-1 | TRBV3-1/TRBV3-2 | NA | TGTGCCAGCAGCCAAGCCCGACTAGTCCACAATGAGCAGTTCTTC | CASSQARLVHNEQFF
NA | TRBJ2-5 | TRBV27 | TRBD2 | TGTGCCAGCAGTTCCCTAGCGGAACAAGAGACCCAGTACTTC | CASSSLAEQETQYF
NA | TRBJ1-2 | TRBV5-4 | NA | TGTGCCAGCAGCCCTGACAGCCGAAACTATGGCTACACCTTC | CASSPDSRNYGYTF
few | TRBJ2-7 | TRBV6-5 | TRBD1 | TGTGCCAGCATGATGGGGACAGGGAAATACGAGCAGTACTTC | CASMMGTGKYEQYF
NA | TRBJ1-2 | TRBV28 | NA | TGTGCCAGCAGCCCCTCCCGGACAGCCTATGGCTACACCTTC | CASSPSRTAYGYTF
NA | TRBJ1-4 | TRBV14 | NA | TGTGCCAGCAGCCATTGGGCTAGACAGGATTTTGAAAAACTGTTTTTT | CASSHWARQDFEKLFF
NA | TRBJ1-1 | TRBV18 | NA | TGTGCCAGCTCACCAGGGGAGGAGAGGACTGAAGCTTTCTTT | CASSPGEERTEAFF
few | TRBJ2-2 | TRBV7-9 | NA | TGTGCCAGCAGCCCCCCGGGAGTTGGGACCGGGGAGCTGTTTTTT | CASSPPGVGTGELFF
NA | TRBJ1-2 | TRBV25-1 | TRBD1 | TGTGCCAGCAGCCGGACAGGGACCCATGGCTACACCTTC | CASSRTGTHGYTF
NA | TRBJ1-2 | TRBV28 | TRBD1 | TGTGCCAGCAGTTTATCTAGGGACAGGGGGTACGGCTACACCTTC | CASSLSRDRGYGYTF
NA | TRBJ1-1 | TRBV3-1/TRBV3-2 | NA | TGTGCCAGCAGCCAAACGACAGACACTGAAGCTTTCTTT | CASSQTTDTEAFF
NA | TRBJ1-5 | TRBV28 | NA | TGTGCCAGCAGTTCCCCAGGGGGCAATCAGCCCCAGCATTTT | CASSSPGGNQPQHF
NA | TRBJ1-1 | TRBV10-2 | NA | TGCGCCAGCACCTATCGGGGCGGGGGCAAGGGCACTGAAGCTTTCTTT | CASTYRGGGKGTEAFF
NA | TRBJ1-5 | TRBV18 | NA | TGTGCCAGCTCACCACGAGGGAGTGGGGATCAGCCCCAGCATTTT | CASSPRGSGDQPQHF
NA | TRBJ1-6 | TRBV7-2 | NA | TGTGCCAGCAGCTCCCCCGGTTCACCCCTCCACTTT | CASSSPGSPLHF
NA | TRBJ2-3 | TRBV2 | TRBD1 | TGTGCCAGCAGTAGCCGGACAGGGGCAGATACGCAGTATTTT | CASSSRTGADTQYF
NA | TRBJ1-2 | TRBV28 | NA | TGTGCCAGCAGTTCGAACAACAGGGTCGGCGGCTATGGCTACACCTTC | CASSSNNRVGGYGYTF
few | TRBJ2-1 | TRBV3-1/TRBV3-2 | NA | TGTGCCAGCAGCCAAGATCGGGGTCGGGAGATTACCGTCTTC | CASSQDRGREITVF
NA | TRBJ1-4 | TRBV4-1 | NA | TGCGCCAGCAGCCAGGCGTGGACGGAGGGTAATGAAAAACTGTTTTTT | CASSQAWTEGNEKLFF
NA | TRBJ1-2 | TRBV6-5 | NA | TGTGCCAGCAGTTACAATGGGCCCCGCTATGGCTACACCTTC | CASSYNGPRYGYTF
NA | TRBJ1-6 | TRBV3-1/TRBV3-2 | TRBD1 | TGTGCCAGCAGTCGACAGGGGGCTGAGGTTTCACCCCTCCACTTT | CASSRQGAEVSPLHF
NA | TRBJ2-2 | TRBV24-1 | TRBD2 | TGTGCCACCAGTGGACCGTCTAGCGGGGGGAACACCGGGGAGCTGTTTTTT | CATSGPSSGGNTGELFF
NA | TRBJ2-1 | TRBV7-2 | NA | TGTGCCAGCAGCCAAATTGGGACTTCTTACAATGAGCAGTTCTTC | CASSQIGTSYNEQFF
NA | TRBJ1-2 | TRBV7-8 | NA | TGTGCCAGCAGCTTAACAGGGCGGGATGGCTACACCTTC | CASSLTGRDGYTF
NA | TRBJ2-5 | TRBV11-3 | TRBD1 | TGTGCCAGCAGCTTGGGACAGGGAGAGGAGACCCAGTACTTC | CASSLGQGEETQYF
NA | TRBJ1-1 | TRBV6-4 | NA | TGTGCCAGCAGTGGCGAGGAGAACACTGAAGCTTTCTTT | CASSGEENTEAFF
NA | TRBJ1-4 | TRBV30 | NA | TGTGCCTGGAGGAGGAAGACAGGAGATAATGAAAAACTGTTTTTT | CAWRRKTGDNEKLFF
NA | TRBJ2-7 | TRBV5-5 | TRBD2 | TGTGCCAGCAGCCCAGATAACCTAGCGGGAGGGTCCCCCTCCTACGAGCAGTACTTC | CASSPDNLAGGSPSYEQYF
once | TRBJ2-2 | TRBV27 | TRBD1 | TGTGCCAGCAGTTCAAGGACAGGGGCGAACACCGGGGAGCTGTTTTTT | CASSSRTGANTGELFF
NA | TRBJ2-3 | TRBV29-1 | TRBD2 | TGCAGCGTACCGGCTAGCGGGGGAACTAGCACAGATACGCAGTATTTT | CSVPASGGTSTDTQYF
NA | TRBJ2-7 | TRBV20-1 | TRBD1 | TGCAGTGCTAGTCCAGGGACAGGATCCTCCTACGAGCAGTACTTC | CSASPGTGSSYEQYF
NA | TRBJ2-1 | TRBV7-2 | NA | TGTGCCAGCAGTCCAACGCCCGGTGGTGAGCAGTTCTTC | CASSPTPGGEQFF
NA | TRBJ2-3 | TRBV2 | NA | TGTGCCAGCAGGGCAGTTACAGATACGCAGTATTTT | CASRAVTDTQYF
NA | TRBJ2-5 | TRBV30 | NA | TGTGCCTGGATGGATAAGGGGCCCCGACGGATGGAGACCCAGTACTTC | CAWMDKGPRRMETQYF
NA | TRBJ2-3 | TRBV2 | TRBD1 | TGTGCCAGCAGGTATACAGGGGTAGCGACAGATACGCAGTATTTT | CASRYTGVATDTQYF
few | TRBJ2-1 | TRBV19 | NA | TGTGCCAGTAGTATAGGTCGACTAGAAGCCTTAACCTACAATGAGCAGTTCTTC | CASSIGRLEALTYNEQFF
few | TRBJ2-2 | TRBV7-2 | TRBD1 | TGTGCCAGCAGCATCGACAGGGGGACCGGGGAGCTGTTTTTT | CASSIDRGTGELFF
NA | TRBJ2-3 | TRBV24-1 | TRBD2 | TGTGCCACCAGTGACCGGGAGGTCCTAAAGGGAACGCAGTATTTT | CATSDREVLKGTQYF
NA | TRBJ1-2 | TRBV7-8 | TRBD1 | TGTGCCAGCAGTTCGGGACAGGGCTATGGCTACACCTTC | CASSSGQGYGYTF
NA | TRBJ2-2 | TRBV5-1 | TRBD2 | TGCGCCAGCAGCCTAACTAGCGGAGCGAACACCGGGGAGCTGTTTTTT | CASSLTSGANTGELFF